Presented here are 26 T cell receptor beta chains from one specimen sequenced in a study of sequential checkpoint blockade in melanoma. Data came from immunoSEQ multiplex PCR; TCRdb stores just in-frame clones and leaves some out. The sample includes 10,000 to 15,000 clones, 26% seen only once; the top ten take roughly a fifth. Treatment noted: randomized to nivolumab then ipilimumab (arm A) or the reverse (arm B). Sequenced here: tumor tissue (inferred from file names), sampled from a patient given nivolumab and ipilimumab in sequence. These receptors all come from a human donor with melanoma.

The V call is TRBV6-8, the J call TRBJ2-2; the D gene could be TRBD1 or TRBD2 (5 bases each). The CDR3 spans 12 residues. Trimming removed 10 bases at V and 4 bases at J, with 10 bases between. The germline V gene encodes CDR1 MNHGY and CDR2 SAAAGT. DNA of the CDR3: TGTGCCACCCGGGGCGGCACCGGGGAGCTGTTTTTT. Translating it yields CATRGGTGELFF.

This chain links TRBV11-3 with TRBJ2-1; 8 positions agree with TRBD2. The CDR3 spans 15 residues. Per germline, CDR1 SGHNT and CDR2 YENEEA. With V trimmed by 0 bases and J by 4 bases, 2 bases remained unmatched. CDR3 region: CASSLEVAGYNEQFF. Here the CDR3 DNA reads TGTGCCAGCAGCTTAGAGGTAGCGGGGTACAATGAGCAGTTCTTC.

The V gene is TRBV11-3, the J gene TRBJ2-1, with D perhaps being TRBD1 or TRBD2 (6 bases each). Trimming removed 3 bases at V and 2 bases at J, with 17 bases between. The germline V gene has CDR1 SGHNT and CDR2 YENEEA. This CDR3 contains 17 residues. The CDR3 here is CASSLRGALIPYNEQFF. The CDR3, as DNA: TGTGCCAGCAGCTTGAGGGGGGCTCTTATCCCCTACAATGAGCAGTTCTTC.

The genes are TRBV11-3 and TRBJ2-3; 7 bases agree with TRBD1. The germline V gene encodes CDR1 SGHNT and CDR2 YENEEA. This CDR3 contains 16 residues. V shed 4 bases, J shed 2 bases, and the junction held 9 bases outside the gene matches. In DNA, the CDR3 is TGTGCCAGCAGCTACAACCGACAGGGACACACAGATACGCAGTATTTT. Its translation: CASSYNRQGHTDTQYF. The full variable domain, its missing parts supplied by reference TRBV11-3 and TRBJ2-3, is EAGVVQSPRYKIIEKKQPVAFWCNPISGHNTLYWYLQNLGQGPELLIRYENEEAVDDSQLPKDRFSAERLKGVDSTLKIQPAELGDSAVYLCASSYNRQGHTDTQYFGPGTRLTVL.

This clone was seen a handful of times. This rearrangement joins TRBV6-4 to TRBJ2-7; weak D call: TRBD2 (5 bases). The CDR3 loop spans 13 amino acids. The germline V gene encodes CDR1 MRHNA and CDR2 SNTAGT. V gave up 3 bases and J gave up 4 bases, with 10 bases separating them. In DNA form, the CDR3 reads TGTGCCAGCAGTGAAGCGGTCGGGTACGAGCAGTACGTC. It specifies CASSEAVGYEQYV.

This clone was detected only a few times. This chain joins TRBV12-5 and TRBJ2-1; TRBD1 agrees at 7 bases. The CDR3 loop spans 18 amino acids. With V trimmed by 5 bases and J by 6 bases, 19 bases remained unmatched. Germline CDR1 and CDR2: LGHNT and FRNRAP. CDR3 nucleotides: TGTGCTAGTGGTCTCCGGGACCCAGGGGGTTTCCTTAGCAATGAGCAGTTCTTC. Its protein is CASGLRDPGGFLSNEQFF.

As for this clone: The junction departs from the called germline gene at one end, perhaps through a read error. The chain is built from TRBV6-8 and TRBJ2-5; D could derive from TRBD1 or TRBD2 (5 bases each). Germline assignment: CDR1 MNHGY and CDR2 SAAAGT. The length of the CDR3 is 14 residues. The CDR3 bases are TGTGCCATCAGTGCTGTGGGGGTTGAAGAGACCCAGTACTTC. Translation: CAISAVGVEETQYF.

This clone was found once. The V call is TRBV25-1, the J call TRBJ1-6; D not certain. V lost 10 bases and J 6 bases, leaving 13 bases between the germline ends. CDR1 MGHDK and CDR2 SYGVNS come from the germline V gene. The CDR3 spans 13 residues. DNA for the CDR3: TGTGCCACCACCCCATCCGGTAATTCACCCCTCCACTTT. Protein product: CATTPSGNSPLHF.

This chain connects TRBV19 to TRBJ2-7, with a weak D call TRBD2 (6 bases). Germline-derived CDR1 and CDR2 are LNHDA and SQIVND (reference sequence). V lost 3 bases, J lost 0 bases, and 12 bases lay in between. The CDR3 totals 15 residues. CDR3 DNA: TGTGCCAGTAGTATGTGGGGGACTGACTCCTACGAGCAGTACTTC. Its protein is CASSMWGTDSYEQYF.

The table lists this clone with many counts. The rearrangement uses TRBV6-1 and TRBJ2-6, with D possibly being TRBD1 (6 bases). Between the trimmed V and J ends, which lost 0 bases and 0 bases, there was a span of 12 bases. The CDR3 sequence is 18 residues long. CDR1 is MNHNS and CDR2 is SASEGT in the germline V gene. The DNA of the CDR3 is TGTGCCAGCAGTGAAGCTTTAACAGGGAACTCTGGGGCCAACGTCCTGACTTTC. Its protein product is CASSEALTGNSGANVLTF.

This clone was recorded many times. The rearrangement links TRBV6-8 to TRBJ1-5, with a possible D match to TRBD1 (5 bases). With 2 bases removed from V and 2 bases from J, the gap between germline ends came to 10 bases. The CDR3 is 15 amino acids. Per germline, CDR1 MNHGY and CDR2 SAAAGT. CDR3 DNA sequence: TGTGCCAGCAGTTACATAGGGGCAGGCAATCAGCCCCAGCATTTT. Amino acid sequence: CASSYIGAGNQPQHF.

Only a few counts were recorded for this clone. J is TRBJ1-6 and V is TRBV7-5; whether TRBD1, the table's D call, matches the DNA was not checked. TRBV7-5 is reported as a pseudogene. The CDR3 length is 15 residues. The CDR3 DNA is TGTGCCAGCAGGACGTTTGGACAGACTAATTCACCCCTCCACTTT. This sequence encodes CASRTFGQTNSPLHF.

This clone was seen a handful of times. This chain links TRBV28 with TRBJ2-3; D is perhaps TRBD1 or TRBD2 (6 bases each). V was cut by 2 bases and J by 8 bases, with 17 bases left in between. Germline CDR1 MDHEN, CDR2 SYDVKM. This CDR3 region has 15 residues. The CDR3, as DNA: TGTGCCAGCAGTTTACTCTTGGGGGGCATTGGTACGCAGTATTTT. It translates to CASSLLLGGIGTQYF.

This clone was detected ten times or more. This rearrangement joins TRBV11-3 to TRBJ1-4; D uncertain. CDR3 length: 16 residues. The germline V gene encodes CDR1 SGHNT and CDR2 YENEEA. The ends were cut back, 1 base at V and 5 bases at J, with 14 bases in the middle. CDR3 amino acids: CASSLVFLNQNEKLFF. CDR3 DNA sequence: TGTGCCAGCAGCTTAGTATTCCTCAATCAAAATGAAAAACTGTTTTTT.

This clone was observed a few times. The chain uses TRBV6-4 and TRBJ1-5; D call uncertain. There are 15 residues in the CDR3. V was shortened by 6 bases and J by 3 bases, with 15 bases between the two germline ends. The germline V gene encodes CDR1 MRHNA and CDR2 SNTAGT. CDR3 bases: TGTGCCAGCAGGACCCTCTGGCGGGTCAATCAGCCCCAGCATTTT. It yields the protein CASRTLWRVNQPQHF.

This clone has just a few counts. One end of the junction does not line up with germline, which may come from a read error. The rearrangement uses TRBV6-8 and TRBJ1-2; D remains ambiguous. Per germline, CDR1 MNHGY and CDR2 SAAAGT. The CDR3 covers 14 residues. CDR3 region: CAISGSGRTYGYTF. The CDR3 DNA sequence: TGTGCCATCAGTGGGAGTGGACGGACCTATGGCTACACCTTC.

CDR3 DNA sequence: TGTGCCAGCAGCCTGGGACTAGCGATTGTGGTAGATACGCAGTATTTT. It codes for CASSLGLAIVVDTQYF. The chain recombines TRBV28 with TRBJ2-3; 10 nucleotides match TRBD2. The CDR3 is 16 amino acids. CDR1 and CDR2 (germline): MDHEN, SYDVKM. The J segment lost 5 bases and the V segment lost 6 bases, leaving 11 bases of the junction unmatched.

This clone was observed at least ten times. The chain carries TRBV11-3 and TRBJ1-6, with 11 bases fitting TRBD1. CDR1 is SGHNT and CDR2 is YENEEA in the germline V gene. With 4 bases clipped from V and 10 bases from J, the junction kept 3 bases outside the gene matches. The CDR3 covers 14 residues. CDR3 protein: CASSSRDRGSPLHF. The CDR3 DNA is TGTGCCAGCAGCTCCCGGGACAGGGGGTCACCCCTCCACTTT.

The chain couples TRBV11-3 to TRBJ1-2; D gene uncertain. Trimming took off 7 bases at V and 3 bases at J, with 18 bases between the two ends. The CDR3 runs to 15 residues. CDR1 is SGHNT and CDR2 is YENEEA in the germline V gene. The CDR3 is CASTYPSGGYYGYTF. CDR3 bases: TGTGCCAGCACCTACCCCTCAGGCGGGTACTATGGCTACACCTTC.

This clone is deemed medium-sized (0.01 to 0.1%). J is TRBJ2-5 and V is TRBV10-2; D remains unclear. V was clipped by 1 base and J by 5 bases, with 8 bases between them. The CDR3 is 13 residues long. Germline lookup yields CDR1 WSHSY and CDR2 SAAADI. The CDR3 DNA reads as TGCGCCAGCAGTGAGTTGAGTGTGGAGACCCAGTACTTC. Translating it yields CASSELSVETQYF.

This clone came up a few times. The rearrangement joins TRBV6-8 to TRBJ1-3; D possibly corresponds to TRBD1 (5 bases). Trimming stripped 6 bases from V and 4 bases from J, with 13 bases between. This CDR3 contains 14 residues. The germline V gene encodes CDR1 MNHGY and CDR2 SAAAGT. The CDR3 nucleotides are TGTGCCAGCAGGGGGGAGGTATGGGGAAACACCATATATTTT. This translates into CASRGEVWGNTIYF.

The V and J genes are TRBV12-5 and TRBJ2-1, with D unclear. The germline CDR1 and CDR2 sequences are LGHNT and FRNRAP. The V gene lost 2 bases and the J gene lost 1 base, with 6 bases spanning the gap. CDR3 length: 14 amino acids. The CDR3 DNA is TGTGCTAGTGGTTTGTGGGATTCCTACAATGAGCAGTTCTTC. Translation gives CASGLWDSYNEQFF.

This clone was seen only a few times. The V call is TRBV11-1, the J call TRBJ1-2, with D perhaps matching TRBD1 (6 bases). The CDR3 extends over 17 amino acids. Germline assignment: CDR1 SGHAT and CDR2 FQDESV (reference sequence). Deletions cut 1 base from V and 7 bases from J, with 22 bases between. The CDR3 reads CASSLGTGQSTLFGYTF. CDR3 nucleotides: TGTGCCAGCAGCTTAGGTACCGGACAGAGCACCCTCTTTGGCTACACCTTC.

CDR3 amino acids: CASSFLDRGLWYTEAFF. The CDR3 DNA follows: TGTGCCAGCAGCTTCTTAGACAGGGGGCTCTGGTACACTGAAGCTTTCTTT. This rearrangement joins TRBV11-3 to TRBJ1-1, with TRBD1 identical over 10 bases. V lost 3 bases to trimming and J lost 3 bases; unmatched junction nucleotides: 10. CDR1 is SGHNT and CDR2 is YENEEA in the germline V gene. The CDR3 consists of 17 residues.

CDR3 sequence: CACSLASGLEQYF. The CDR3 region has the DNA TGTGCCTGCTCCTTGGCCTCCGGGCTCGAGCAGTACTTC. The chain employs TRBV6-7 and TRBJ2-7, with D unresolved. TRBV6-7 is an ORF; its function is uncertain. The CDR3 is 13 amino acids. V was shortened by 11 bases and J by 6 bases, with 20 bases between the two germline ends.

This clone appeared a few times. CDR3 loop: CASSFQNTDTQYF. The CDR3 bases are TGTGCCAGCAGCTTCCAGAACACAGATACGCAGTATTTT. The chain links TRBV12-1 to TRBJ2-3; the tabulated D call, TRBD1, remains unverified against the DNA. TRBV12-1 is a listed pseudogene. The CDR3 consists of 13 residues.